This is a list of T cell receptor beta chains from one sample in a study of T cells after yellow fever vaccination. TCRdb passed the 5' RACE reads through MiXCR, listing each CDR3 protein once. The repertoire holds around 530,000 distinct CDR3 sequences, with 17% as singletons. Sequencing was performed on PBMCs, taken 5 days after the first yellow fever vaccination. The receptor source for this set is a man aged 18-30 years who received the YFV17D yellow fever vaccine. Both conserved end residues are part of each CDR3. A D gene is named only where the DNA matches it firmly. Some rows mark clone size as missing; the rest say once, few, many or name a class of expanded clone.

>-|13|few|TRBJ2-2|TRBV7-7
CASSLEGFGELFF
TGTGCTAGCAGCTTAGAAGGTTTTGGGGAGCTGTTTTTT
>-|15|-|TRBJ1-5|TRBV15
CATRGQASIHQPQHF
TGTGCCACCAGGGGTCAGGCGTCCATCCATCAGCCCCAGCATTTT
>TRBD2|15|-|TRBJ2-1|TRBV27
CASRETSGGAGEQFF
TGTGCCAGCAGAGAGACTAGCGGGGGGGCTGGAGAGCAGTTCTTC
>-|12|few|TRBJ1-4|TRBV20-1
CSAREGDEKLFF
TGCAGTGCTAGAGAGGGGGATGAAAAACTGTTTTTT
>-|15|-|TRBJ1-5|TRBV5-4
CASSGITDSNQPQHF
TGTGCCAGCAGCGGAATAACAGATAGCAATCAGCCCCAGCATTTT
>-|16|-|TRBJ2-3|TRBV18
CASSPGDGAYTDTQYF
TGTGCCAGCTCACCGGGAGACGGGGCCTACACAGATACGCAGTATTTT
>TRBD2|14|-|TRBJ2-1|TRBV20-1
CSAILAGAGNEQFF
TGCAGTGCGATCCTAGCGGGGGCGGGAAATGAGCAGTTCTTC
>-|16|-|TRBJ1-6|TRBV10-3
CAISSRGLQGWSPLHF
TGTGCCATCAGTAGTCGAGGGTTACAGGGCTGGTCACCCCTCCACTTT
>-|17|few|TRBJ1-6|TRBV4-1
CASSQDWGGSYNSPLHF
TGCGCCAGCAGCCAAGACTGGGGAGGCTCCTATAATTCACCCCTCCACTTT
>-|11|few|TRBJ2-1|TRBV12-3/TRBV12-4
CASSSLVRQFF
TGTGCCAGCAGTTCCCTAGTGAGGCAGTTCTTC
>-|13|few|TRBJ2-3|TRBV5-1
CASSSVSTDTQYF
TGCGCCAGCAGCTCGGTGAGCACAGATACGCAGTATTTT
>TRBD2|19|few|TRBJ2-5|TRBV24-1
CATSDLPGLAGSHQETQYF
TGTGCCACCAGTGATTTGCCGGGGCTAGCGGGGTCACACCAAGAGACCCAGTACTTC
>TRBD1|13|few|TRBJ1-4|TRBV20-1
CSAKTGGNEKLFF
TGCAGTGCCAAGACAGGGGGCAATGAAAAACTGTTTTTT
>TRBD1|14|few|TRBJ2-3|TRBV11-2
CASSATGVTDTQYF
TGTGCCAGCAGCGCGACAGGGGTTACAGATACGCAGTATTTT
>TRBD1|16|-|TRBJ1-2|TRBV6-5
CASSYRQAGGKVGYTF
TGTGCCAGCAGTTACCGACAGGCAGGGGGGAAGGTTGGCTACACCTTC
>-|14|-|TRBJ2-1|TRBV9
CASSVGYRDNEQFF
TGTGCCAGCAGCGTAGGTTACAGGGACAATGAGCAGTTCTTC
>-|12|-|TRBJ2-3|TRBV29-1
CSVDGSTDTQYF
TGCAGCGTTGACGGCAGCACAGATACGCAGTATTTT
>-|12|-|TRBJ1-1|TRBV24-1
CATADQGTEAFF
TGTGCCACCGCGGATCAGGGAACTGAAGCTTTCTTT
>-|13|few|TRBJ1-5|TRBV5-6
CASNLGGNQPQHF
TGTGCCAGCAACCTGGGAGGCAATCAGCCCCAGCATTTT
>-|13|-|TRBJ1-1|TRBV7-2
CASSLWAQTEAFF
TGTGCCAGCAGCTTGTGGGCCCAAACTGAAGCTTTCTTT
>-|15|few|TRBJ1-3|TRBV4-1
CASSPLGSPGNTIYF
TGCGCCAGCAGCCCCCTCGGGAGTCCCGGAAACACCATATATTTT
>TRBD1|14|-|TRBJ1-5|TRBV2
CASRLQGAIQPQHF
TGTGCCAGCAGACTTCAGGGGGCCATACAGCCCCAGCATTTT
>-|13|-|TRBJ2-7|TRBV12-3/TRBV12-4
CASSNGPAYEQYF
TGTGCCAGCAGTAACGGGCCTGCCTACGAGCAGTACTTC
>TRBD2|17|few|TRBJ2-1|TRBV6-1
CASRNSGLAGPRNEQFF
TGTGCCAGCAGAAATTCCGGACTAGCGGGCCCTAGAAATGAGCAGTTCTTC
>-|15|few|TRBJ2-2|TRBV12-3/TRBV12-4
CASTPWQGTAGELFF
TGTGCCAGCACCCCGTGGCAGGGTACCGCCGGGGAGCTGTTTTTT
>TRBD2|15|few|TRBJ2-1|TRBV2
CASRITSDSYNEQFF
TGTGCCAGCAGAATCACTAGCGACTCCTACAATGAGCAGTTCTTC
>-|11|many|TRBJ2-3|TRBV6-2/TRBV6-3
CASSYSYTQYF
TGTGCCAGCAGTTACTCCTATACGCAGTATTTT
>TRBD2|16|few|TRBJ2-1|TRBV3-1
CASSQLPGLAYNEQFF
TGTGCCAGCAGCCAATTACCGGGACTAGCTTACAATGAGCAGTTCTTC
>-|15|few|TRBJ2-2|TRBV5-1
CASSPGGHGIRELFF
TGCGCCAGCAGCCCGGGGGGACATGGGATCCGGGAGCTGTTTTTT
>-|15|few|TRBJ1-1|TRBV9
CASSPSAGQNTEAFF
TGTGCCAGCAGCCCGAGTGCGGGGCAAAACACTGAAGCTTTCTTT
>TRBD2|16|few|TRBJ2-5|TRBV2
CASSERKQRGVETQYF
TGTGCCAGCAGTGAACGGAAACAGCGGGGGGTAGAGACCCAGTACTTC
>-|14|-|TRBJ2-1|TRBV4-1
CASRSTGGRNEQFF
TGCGCCAGCAGATCGACAGGTGGTAGGAATGAGCAGTTCTTC
>-|16|-|TRBJ2-1|TRBV3-1
CASSQDTRVGVYEQFF
TGTGCCAGCAGCCAAGACACCAGGGTAGGAGTGTATGAGCAGTTCTTC
>-|15|few|TRBJ1-1|TRBV2
CASSEEGLIFTEAFF
TGTGCCAGCAGTGAGGAGGGGCTCATATTCACTGAAGCTTTCTTT
>-|13|-|TRBJ2-5|TRBV7-3
CASSSEGLGTQYF
TGTGCCAGCAGCTCGGAAGGGCTAGGGACCCAGTACTTC
>-|14|-|TRBJ1-2|TRBV15
CATSETGVHYGYTF
TGTGCCACCAGCGAGACCGGGGTACACTATGGCTACACCTTC
>-|13|many|TRBJ1-5|TRBV5-6
CASSLSWDQPQHF
TGTGCCAGCAGCTTGTCCTGGGATCAGCCCCAGCATTTT
>-|17|few|TRBJ1-2|TRBV23-1
CASPHPRESFKVCGYTF
TGCGCCAGCCCCCACCCCCGGGAGAGCTTTAAAGTATGCGGCTACACCTTC
>-|13|few|TRBJ2-2|TRBV20-1
CSAPSPRTGELFF
TGCAGTGCTCCCAGCCCCCGGACCGGGGAGCTGTTTTTT
>TRBD1|14|few|TRBJ1-2|TRBV7-2
CASSFRDRVHGYTF
TGTGCCAGCAGCTTTCGGGACAGGGTTCATGGCTACACCTTC